This TCR beta chain was documented in a study of blood T cell repertoires in COVID-19. Overall study: Sites across the United States, Italy and Spain contributed samples from acute and convalescent COVID-19. From T cells, B-cell-depleted T cells, or PBMCs came the material, which was cDNA or gDNA.

Germline CDR1 and CDR2: SGHRS and YFSETQ. CDR3 length: 16 amino acids. The junction had 12 bases not matched to a gene; V was cut back by 4 bases and J by 10 bases. Per the authors' pipeline: Counts of nucleated cells, estimated from reference gene primer amplification, were obtained. Data came from immunoSEQ multiplex PCR; TCRdb stores just in-frame clones and leaves some out. V and J calls and clone size follow that table, whereas D and trimming were derived from the DNA. The table lists roughly 100,000 clones, roughly 84% of them singletons, with 2.1% in the top ten. The specimen sequenced was peripheral blood. This sequence joins TRBV5-1 and TRBJ2-1; 12 bases agree with TRBD2. The TCR sequence derives from a human donor in a cohort sampled during active COVID-19. In DNA form, the CDR3 reads TGCGCCAGCAGCGATGGACTAGCGGGATCGATCCTCGAGCAGTTCTTC. This encodes CASSDGLAGSILEQFF.